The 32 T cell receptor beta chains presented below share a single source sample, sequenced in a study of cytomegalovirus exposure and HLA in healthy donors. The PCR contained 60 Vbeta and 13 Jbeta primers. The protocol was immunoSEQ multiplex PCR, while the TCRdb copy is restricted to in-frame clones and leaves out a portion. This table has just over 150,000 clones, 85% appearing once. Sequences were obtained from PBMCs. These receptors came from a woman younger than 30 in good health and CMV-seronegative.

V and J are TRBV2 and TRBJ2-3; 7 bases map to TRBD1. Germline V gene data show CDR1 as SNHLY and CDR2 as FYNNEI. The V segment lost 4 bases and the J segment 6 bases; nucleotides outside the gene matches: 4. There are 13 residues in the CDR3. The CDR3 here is CASSGQGGDTQYF. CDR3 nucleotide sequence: TGTGCCAGCAGTGGACAGGGTGGGGATACGCAGTATTTT.

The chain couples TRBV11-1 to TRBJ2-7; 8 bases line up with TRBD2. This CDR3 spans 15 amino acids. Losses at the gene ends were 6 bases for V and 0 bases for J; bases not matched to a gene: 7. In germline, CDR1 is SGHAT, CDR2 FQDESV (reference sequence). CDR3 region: CASSPTSVSSYEQYF. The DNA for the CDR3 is TGTGCCAGCAGTCCGACTAGCGTGAGCTCCTACGAGCAGTACTTC.

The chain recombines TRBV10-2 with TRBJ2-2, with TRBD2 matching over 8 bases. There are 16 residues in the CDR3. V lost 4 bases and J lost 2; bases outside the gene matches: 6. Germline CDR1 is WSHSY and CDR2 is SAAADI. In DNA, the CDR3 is TGCGCCAGCAGTGTTCTGGCGGGGGGAAACACCGGGGAGCTGTTTTTT. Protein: CASSVLAGGNTGELFF.

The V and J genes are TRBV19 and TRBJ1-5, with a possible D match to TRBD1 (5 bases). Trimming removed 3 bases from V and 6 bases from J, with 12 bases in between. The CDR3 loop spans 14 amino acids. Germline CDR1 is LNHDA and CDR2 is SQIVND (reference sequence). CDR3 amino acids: CASSMRQGGQPQHF. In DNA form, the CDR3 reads TGTGCCAGTAGTATGAGGCAGGGAGGTCAGCCCCAGCATTTT.

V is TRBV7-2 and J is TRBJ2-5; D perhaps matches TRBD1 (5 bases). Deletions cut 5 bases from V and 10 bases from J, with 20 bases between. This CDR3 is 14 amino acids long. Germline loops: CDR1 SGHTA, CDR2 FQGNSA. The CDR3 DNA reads TGTGCCAGCAGCACAGGCCGCAGTTCTAACGACCAGTACTTC. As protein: CASSTGRSSNDQYF.

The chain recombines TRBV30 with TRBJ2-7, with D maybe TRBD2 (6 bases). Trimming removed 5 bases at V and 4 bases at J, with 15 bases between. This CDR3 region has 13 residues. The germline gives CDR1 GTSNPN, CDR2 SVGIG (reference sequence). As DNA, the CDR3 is TGTGCCTGGGGCCTGTCGGGGGTATACGAGCAGTACTTC. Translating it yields CAWGLSGVYEQYF.

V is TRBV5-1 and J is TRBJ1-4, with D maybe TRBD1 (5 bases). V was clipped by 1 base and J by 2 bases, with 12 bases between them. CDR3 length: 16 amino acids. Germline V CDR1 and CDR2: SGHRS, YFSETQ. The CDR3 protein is CASSLSGWPTNEKLFF. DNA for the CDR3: TGCGCCAGCAGCTTGTCAGGGTGGCCTACTAATGAAAAACTGTTTTTT.

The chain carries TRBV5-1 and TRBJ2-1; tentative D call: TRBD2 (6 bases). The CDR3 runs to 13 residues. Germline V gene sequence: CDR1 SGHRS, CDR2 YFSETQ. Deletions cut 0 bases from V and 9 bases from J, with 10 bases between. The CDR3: CASSLGGGFEQFF. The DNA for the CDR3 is TGCGCCAGCAGCTTGGGGGGAGGATTTGAGCAGTTCTTC. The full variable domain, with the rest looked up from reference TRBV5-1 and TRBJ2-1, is KAGVTQTPRYLIKTRGQQVTLSCSPISGHRSVSWYQQTPGQGLQFLFEYFSETQRNKGNFPGRFSGRQFSNSRSEMNVSTLELGDSALYLCASSLGGGFEQFFGPGTRLTVL.

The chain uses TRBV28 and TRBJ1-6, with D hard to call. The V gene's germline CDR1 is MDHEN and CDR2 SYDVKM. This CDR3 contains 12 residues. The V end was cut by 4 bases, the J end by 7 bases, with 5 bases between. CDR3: CASSYGNSPLHF. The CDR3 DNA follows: TGTGCCAGCAGTTACGGGAATTCACCCCTCCACTTT. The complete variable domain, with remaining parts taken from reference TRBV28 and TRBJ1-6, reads DVKVTQSSRYLVKRTGEKVFLECVQDMDHENMFWYRQDPGLGLRLIYFSYDVKMKEKGDIPEGYSVSREKKERFSLILESASTNQTSMYLCASSYGNSPLHFGNGTRLTVT.

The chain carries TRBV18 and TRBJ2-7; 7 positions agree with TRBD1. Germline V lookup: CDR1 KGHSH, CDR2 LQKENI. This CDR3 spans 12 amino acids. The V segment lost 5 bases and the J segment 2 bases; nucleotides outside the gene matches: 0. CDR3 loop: CASSGQAYEQYF. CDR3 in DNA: TGTGCCAGCTCAGGACAGGCCTACGAGCAGTACTTC. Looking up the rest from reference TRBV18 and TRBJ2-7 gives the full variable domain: NAGVMQNPRHLVRRRGQEARLRCSPMKGHSHVYWYRQLPEEGLKFMVYLQKENIIDESGMPKERFSAEFPKEGPSILRIQQVVRGDSAAYFCASSGQAYEQYFGPGTRLTVT.

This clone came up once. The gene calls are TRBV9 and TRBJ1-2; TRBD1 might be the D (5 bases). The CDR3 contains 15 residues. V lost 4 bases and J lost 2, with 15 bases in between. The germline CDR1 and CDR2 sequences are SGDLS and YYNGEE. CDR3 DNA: TGTGCCAGCAGCACCTCAGGGAACCCCAACTATGGCTACACCTTC. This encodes CASSTSGNPNYGYTF.

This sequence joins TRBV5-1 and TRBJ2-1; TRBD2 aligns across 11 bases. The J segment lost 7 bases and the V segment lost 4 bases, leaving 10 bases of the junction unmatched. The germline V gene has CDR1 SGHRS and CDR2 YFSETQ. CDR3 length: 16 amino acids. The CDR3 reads CASSLSGRAPGNEQFF. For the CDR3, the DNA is TGCGCCAGCAGCCTTAGCGGGAGGGCCCCTGGGAATGAGCAGTTCTTC.

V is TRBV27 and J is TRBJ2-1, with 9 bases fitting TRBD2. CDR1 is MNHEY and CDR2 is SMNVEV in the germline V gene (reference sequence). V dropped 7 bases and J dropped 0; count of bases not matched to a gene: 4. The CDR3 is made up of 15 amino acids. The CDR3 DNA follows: TGTGCCAGCAAGGCGGGAGGGCCCTCCTACAATGAGCAGTTCTTC. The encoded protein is CASKAGGPSYNEQFF.

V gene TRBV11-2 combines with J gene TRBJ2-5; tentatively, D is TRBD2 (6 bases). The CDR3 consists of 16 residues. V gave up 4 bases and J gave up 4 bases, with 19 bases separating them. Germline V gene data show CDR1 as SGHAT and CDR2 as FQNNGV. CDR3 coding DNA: TGTGCCAGCAGCTGGCCCCGGGGCCGGGGGACAGAGACCCAGTACTTC. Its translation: CASSWPRGRGTETQYF.

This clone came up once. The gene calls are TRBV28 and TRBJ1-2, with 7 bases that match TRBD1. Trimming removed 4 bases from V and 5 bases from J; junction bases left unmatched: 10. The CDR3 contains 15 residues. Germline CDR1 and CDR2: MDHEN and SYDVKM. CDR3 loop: CASSSPRGGRYGYTF. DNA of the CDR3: TGTGCCAGCAGTTCCCCGCGAGGGGGCCGGTATGGCTACACCTTC.

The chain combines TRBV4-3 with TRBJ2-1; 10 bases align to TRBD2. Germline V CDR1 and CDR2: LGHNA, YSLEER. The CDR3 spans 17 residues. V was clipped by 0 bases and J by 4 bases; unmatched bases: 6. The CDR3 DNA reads TGCGCCAGCAGCCAAGAGCAGTCAGCGGGGGGGTACAATGAGCAGTTCTTC. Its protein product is CASSQEQSAGGYNEQFF.

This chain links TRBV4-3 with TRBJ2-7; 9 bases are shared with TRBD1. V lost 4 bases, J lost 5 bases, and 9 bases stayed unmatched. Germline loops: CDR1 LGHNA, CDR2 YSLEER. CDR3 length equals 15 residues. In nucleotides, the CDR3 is TGCGCCAGCAGCCTTTCCGGGACAGGGACCCACGAGCAGTACTTC. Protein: CASSLSGTGTHEQYF.

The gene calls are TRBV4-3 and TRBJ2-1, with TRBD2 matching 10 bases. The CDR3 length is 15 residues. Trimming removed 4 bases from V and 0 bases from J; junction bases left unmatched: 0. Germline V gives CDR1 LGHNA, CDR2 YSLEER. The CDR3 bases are TGCGCCAGCAGCCCTAGCGGGAGCTCCTACAATGAGCAGTTCTTC. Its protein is CASSPSGSSYNEQFF.

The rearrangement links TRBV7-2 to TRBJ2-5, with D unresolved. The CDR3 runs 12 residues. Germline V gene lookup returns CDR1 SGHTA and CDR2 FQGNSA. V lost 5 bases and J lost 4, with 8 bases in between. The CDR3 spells CASSDWLETQYF. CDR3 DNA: TGTGCCAGCAGCGACTGGCTAGAGACCCAGTACTTC.

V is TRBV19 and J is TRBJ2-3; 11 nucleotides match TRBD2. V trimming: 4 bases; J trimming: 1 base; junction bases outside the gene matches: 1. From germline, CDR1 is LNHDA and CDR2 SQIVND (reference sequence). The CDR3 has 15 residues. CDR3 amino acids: CASSKLAGGTDTQYF. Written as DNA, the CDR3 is TGTGCCAGTAGTAAACTAGCGGGAGGCACAGATACGCAGTATTTT.

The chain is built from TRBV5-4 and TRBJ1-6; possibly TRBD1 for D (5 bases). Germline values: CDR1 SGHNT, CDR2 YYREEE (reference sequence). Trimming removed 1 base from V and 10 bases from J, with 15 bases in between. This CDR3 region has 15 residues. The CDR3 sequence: CASSLSGGGSSPLHF. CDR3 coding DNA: TGTGCCAGCAGCTTGTCGGGGGGGGGTAGCTCACCCCTCCACTTT.

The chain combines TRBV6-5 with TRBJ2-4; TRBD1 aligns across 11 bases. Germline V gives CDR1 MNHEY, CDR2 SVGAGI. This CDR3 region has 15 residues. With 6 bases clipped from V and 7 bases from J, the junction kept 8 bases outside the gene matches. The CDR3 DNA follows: TGTGCCAGCAGCCCAGGACAGGGGGCAAGGAACATTCAGTACTTC. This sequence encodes CASSPGQGARNIQYF.

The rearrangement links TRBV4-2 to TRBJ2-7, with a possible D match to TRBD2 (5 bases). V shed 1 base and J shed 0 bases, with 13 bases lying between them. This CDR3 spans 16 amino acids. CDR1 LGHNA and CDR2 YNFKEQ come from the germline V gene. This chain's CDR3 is CASSQVGAEVSYEQYF. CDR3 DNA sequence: TGTGCCAGCAGCCAAGTAGGAGCGGAGGTCTCCTACGAGCAGTACTTC.

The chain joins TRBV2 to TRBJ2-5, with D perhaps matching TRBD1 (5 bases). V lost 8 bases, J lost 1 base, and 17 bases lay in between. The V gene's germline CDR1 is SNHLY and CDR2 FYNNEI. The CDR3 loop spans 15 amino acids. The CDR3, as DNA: TGTGCCAGCCTTTCCCTAGGGGCTGGCCAAGAGACCCAGTACTTC. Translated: CASLSLGAGQETQYF. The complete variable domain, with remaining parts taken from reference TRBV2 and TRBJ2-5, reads EPEVTQTPSHQVTQMGQEVILRCVPISNHLYFYWYRQILGQKVEFLVSFYNNEISEKSEIFDDQFSVERPDGSNFTLKIRSTKLEDSAMYFCASLSLGAGQETQYFGPGTRLLVL.

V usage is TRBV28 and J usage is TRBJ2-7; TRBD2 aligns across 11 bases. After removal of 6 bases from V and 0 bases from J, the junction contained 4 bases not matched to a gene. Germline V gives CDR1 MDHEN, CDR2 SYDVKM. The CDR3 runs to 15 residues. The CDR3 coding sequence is TGTGCCAGCAGCAGGACTAGCGGGTCCTCCTACGAGCAGTACTTC. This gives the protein CASSRTSGSSYEQYF.

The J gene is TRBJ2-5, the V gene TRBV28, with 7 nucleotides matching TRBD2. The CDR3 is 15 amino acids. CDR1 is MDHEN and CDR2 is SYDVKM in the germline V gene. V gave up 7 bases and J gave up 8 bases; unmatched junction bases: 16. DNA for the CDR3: TGTGCCAGCACCCTTGGGGGGGACCCCAAGAGAACCCAGTACTTC. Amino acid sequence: CASTLGGDPKRTQYF.

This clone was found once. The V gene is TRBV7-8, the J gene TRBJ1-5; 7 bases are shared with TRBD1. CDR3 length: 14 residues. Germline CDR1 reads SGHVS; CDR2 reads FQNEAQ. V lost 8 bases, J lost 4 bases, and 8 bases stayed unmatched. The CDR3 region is CASGDRALNQPQHF. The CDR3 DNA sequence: TGTGCCAGCGGCGACAGGGCTTTGAATCAGCCCCAGCATTTT.

CDR3 protein: CASSYTGTGSCEQYF. The CDR3 DNA reads as TGTGCCAGCAGTTACACCGGGACAGGGAGTTGCGAGCAGTACTTC. The chain combines TRBV5-4 with TRBJ2-7, with 9 bases aligning to TRBD1. Germline CDR1 is SGHNT and CDR2 is YYREEE (reference sequence). V shed 5 bases, J shed 6 bases, and the junction held 12 bases outside the gene matches. This CDR3 comprises 15 residues.

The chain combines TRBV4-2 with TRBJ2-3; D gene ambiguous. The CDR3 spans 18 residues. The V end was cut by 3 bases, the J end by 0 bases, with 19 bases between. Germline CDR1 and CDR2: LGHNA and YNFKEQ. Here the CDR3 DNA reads TGTGCCAGCAGCCACCACTCTAGGTGGCCCTGGAGCACAGATACGCAGTATTTT. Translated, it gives CASSHHSRWPWSTDTQYF.

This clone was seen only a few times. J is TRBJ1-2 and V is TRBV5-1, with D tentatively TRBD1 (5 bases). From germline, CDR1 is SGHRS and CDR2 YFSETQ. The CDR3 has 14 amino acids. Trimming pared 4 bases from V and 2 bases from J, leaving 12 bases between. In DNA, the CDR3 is TGCGCCAGCAGCCCCAGGGTTCTCAACTATGGCTACACCTTC. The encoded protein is CASSPRVLNYGYTF.

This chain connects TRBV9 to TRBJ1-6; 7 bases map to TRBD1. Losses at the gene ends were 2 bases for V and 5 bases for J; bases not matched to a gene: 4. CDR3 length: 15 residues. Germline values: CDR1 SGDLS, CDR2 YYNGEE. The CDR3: CASSVRDSNNSPLHF. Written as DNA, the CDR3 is TGTGCCAGCAGCGTCCGGGACAGTAATAATTCACCCCTCCACTTT.

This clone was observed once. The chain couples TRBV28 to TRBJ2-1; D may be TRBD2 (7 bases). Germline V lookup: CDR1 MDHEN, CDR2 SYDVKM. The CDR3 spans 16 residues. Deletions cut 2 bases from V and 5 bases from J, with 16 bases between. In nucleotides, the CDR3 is TGTGCCAGCAGTTTACTGGGGGGGGCGGGACACAATGAGCAGTTCTTC. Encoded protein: CASSLLGGAGHNEQFF.